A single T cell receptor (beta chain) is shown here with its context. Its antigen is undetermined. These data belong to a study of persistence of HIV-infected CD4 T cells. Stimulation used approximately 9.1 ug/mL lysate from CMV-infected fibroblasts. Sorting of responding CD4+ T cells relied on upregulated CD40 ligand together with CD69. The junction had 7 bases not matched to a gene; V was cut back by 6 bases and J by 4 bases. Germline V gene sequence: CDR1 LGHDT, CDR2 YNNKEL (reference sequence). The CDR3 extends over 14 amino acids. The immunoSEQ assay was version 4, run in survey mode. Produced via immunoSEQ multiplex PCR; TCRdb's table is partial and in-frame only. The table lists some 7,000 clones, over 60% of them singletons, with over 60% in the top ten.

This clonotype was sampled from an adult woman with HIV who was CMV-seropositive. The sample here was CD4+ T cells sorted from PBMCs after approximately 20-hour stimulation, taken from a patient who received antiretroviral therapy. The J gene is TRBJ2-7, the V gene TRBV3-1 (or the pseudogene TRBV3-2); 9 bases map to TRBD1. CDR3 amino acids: CASSSGTGKYEQYF. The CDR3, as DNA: TGTGCCAGCAGTTCCGGGACAGGGAAATACGAGCAGTACTTC.